Below are 24 T cell receptor beta chains sequenced from a single sample in a study of blood T cell repertoires in COVID-19. Measured with immunoSEQ multiplex PCR; TCRdb has only the in-frame clones, and not every one. Of some 19,000 clones in the sample, around 77% are singletons; the top ten hold 16%. Sequencing was done on a sample of peripheral blood. These receptors originate from an older man with COVID-19, enrolled during active disease.

This chain joins TRBV11-2 and TRBJ2-1; TRBD2 agrees at 11 bases. The CDR3 sequence is 16 residues long. Germline CDR1 SGHAT, CDR2 FQNNGV. The V and J ends lost 4 bases and 5 bases, in that order; junction bases with no gene match: 7. CDR3 coding DNA: TGTGCCAGCAGCTCGTACCCGGGACTAGCGGACAATGAGCAGTTCTTC. This encodes CASSSYPGLADNEQFF.

This sequence joins TRBV6-6 and TRBJ1-1; 11 bases are shared with TRBD1. Germline CDR1 MNHNY, CDR2 SVGAGI (reference sequence). With V trimmed by 2 bases and J by 4 bases, 6 bases remained unmatched. The CDR3 is 16 amino acids. The CDR3 reads CASSYPGTGGPTEAFF. The CDR3 nucleotides are TGTGCCAGCAGTTACCCAGGGACAGGGGGACCCACTGAAGCTTTCTTT.

The rearrangement joins TRBV12-5 to TRBJ2-3, with 8 bases aligning to TRBD1. V gave up 4 bases and J gave up 4 bases; unmatched junction bases: 4. The CDR3 contains 14 residues. Germline V CDR1 and CDR2: LGHNT, FRNRAP. The CDR3 is CASGSQGESDTQYF. CDR3 nucleotides: TGTGCTAGTGGTTCACAGGGGGAGTCAGATACGCAGTATTTT.

The chain has TRBV5-4 and TRBJ1-5, with 8 bases lining up with TRBD1. V shed 4 bases and J 0 bases; nucleotides not matched to a gene: 6. This CDR3 is built from 16 residues. Germline V gene data show CDR1 as SGHNT and CDR2 as YYREEE (reference sequence). The CDR3 nucleotides read TGTGCCAGCAGCGTAACAGGGGGTGGTAGCAATCAGCCCCAGCATTTT. Amino acids: CASSVTGGGSNQPQHF.

In its sample, this clone was seen once. The chain links TRBV12-5 to TRBJ2-2, with 8 bases lining up with TRBD1. This CDR3 has 17 residues. The V gene end was trimmed by 6 bases and the J gene end by 1 base; junction bases not matched to a gene: 10. CDR1 LGHNT and CDR2 FRNRAP come from the germline V gene. The CDR3: CASGPPRTGKNTGELFF. CDR3 sequence (DNA): TGTGCTAGTGGCCCCCCCCGGACAGGGAAGAACACCGGGGAGCTGTTTTTT.

The chain employs TRBV28 and TRBJ2-7, with a possible D match to TRBD2 (6 bases). The CDR3 runs 15 residues. Looked up from germline, CDR1 is MDHEN and CDR2 is SYDVKM. With 7 bases removed from V and 0 bases from J, the gap between germline ends came to 16 bases. The CDR3 region has the DNA TGTGCCAGCATCCGCCCCGGGGGATTCTCCTACGAGCAGTACTTC. The encoded protein is CASIRPGGFSYEQYF.

The rearrangement uses TRBV4-1 and TRBJ1-2; the D is unclear. With 5 bases removed from V and 8 bases from J, the gap between germline ends came to 24 bases. Germline V lookup: CDR1 MGHRA, CDR2 YSYEKL. This CDR3 region has 16 residues. This CDR3 reads CASSYTTDGGRGGYTF. The CDR3 region has the DNA TGCGCCAGCAGCTATACTACAGATGGAGGTCGCGGGGGCTACACCTTC.

The chain combines TRBV11-2 with TRBJ2-2; no definite D call. The CDR3 length is 13 residues. In germline, CDR1 is SGHAT, CDR2 FQNNGV. V dropped 5 bases and J dropped 2 bases, with 6 bases sitting between them. The CDR3: CASSPPNTGELFF. CDR3 coding DNA: TGTGCCAGCAGCCCCCCTAACACCGGGGAGCTGTTTTTT. The whole variable domain, remainder taken from reference TRBV11-2 and TRBJ2-2, is EAGVAQSPRYKIIEKRQSVAFWCNPISGHATLYWYQQILGQGPKLLIQFQNNGVVDDSQLPKDRFSAERLKGVDSTLKIQPAKLEDSAVYLCASSPPNTGELFFGEGSRLTVL.

The chain carries TRBV11-3 and TRBJ2-1; perhaps TRBD2 as D (6 bases). CDR1 SGHNT and CDR2 YENEEA come from the germline V gene. Trimming cost V 5 bases and J 8 bases, with 16 bases left between them. The CDR3 has 14 residues. This CDR3 is CASSPSEGLDEQFF. The DNA of the CDR3 is TGTGCCAGCAGCCCATCGGAGGGCCTCGATGAGCAGTTCTTC.

The chain has TRBV6-1 and TRBJ2-2; TRBD1 is a possible D gene (6 bases). This CDR3 spans 17 amino acids. Germline CDR1 is MNHNS and CDR2 is SASEGT. V was pared by 3 bases and J by 4 bases, with 18 bases between. CDR3 protein: CASSDYVGASFTGELFF. The CDR3 DNA follows: TGTGCCAGCAGTGACTATGTGGGGGCCAGTTTCACCGGGGAGCTGTTTTTT.

The chain uses TRBV11-2 and TRBJ2-2; 8 positions agree with TRBD1. V was pared by 4 bases and J by 7 bases, with 8 bases of the junction left unmatched. From germline, CDR1 is SGHAT and CDR2 FQNNGV. This CDR3 region has 15 residues. This CDR3 reads CASSSRTGSGGELFF. As DNA, the CDR3 is TGTGCCAGCAGCTCCAGGACAGGGTCGGGCGGGGAGCTGTTTTTT.

This clone was recorded once. This sequence joins TRBV7-9 and TRBJ2-1; TRBD2 is a possible D gene (5 bases). Between the trimmed V and J ends, which lost 1 base and 8 bases, there was a span of 15 bases. This CDR3 is 15 amino acids long. Germline lookup yields CDR1 SEHNR and CDR2 FQNEAQ (reference sequence). CDR3: CASSLELLVRDEQFF. The DNA of the CDR3 is TGTGCCAGCAGCTTAGAGTTACTTGTGCGGGATGAGCAGTTCTTC.

The chain carries TRBV2 and TRBJ2-7; D may be TRBD2 (6 bases). The germline V and J ends were trimmed by 2 bases and 5 bases, with 13 bases remaining between them. CDR1 SNHLY and CDR2 FYNNEI come from the germline V gene. The CDR3 is made up of 14 amino acids. The CDR3 is CASSELTSSHEQYF. CDR3 bases: TGTGCCAGCAGTGAACTCACTAGCAGTCACGAGCAGTACTTC.

This sequence joins TRBV6-5 and TRBJ2-5; maybe TRBD2 (6 bases). V gave up 8 bases and J gave up 5 bases, with 9 bases separating them. Germline V gene data show CDR1 as MNHEY and CDR2 as SVGAGI. The CDR3 runs to 11 residues. As DNA, the CDR3 is TGTGCCAGCGGGGGGAGGGAGACCCAGTACTTC. Translation gives CASGGRETQYF.

This sequence joins TRBV10-3 and TRBJ1-1; a weak D match, TRBD1 (6 bases). CDR1 is ENHRY and CDR2 is SYGVKD in the germline V gene. Trimming took 0 bases from V and 4 from J, leaving 18 bases between them. CDR3 length equals 17 residues. CDR3 nucleotide sequence: TGTGCCATCAGTGAGTCGGGGCCGAGGGGCAGGGGCACTGAAGCTTTCTTT. Translating it yields CAISESGPRGRGTEAFF.

The genes are TRBV5-5 and TRBJ1-2, with 9 bases matching TRBD1. CDR3 length: 15 residues. The J segment lost 0 bases and the V segment lost 2 bases, leaving 2 bases of the junction unmatched. Germline CDR1 SGHKS, CDR2 YYEKEE (reference sequence). CDR3 protein: CASSLQGAANYGYTF. For the CDR3, the DNA is TGTGCCAGCAGCTTACAGGGGGCAGCTAACTATGGCTACACCTTC.

The genes are TRBV7-2 and TRBJ2-1; TRBD1 agrees at 8 bases. Germline V gene data show CDR1 as SGHTA and CDR2 as FQGNSA. The CDR3 consists of 13 residues. The trim removed 8 bases at V and 9 bases at J, leaving 9 bases unmatched. CDR3 DNA sequence: TGTGCCAGCGGTCTTACAGGGGGAGTTGAGCAGTTCTTC. This encodes CASGLTGGVEQFF.

J is TRBJ2-1 and V is TRBV3-1 (or the pseudogene TRBV3-2); 8 positions agree with TRBD2. The CDR3 is 14 residues long. CDR1 is LGHDT, CDR2 YNNKEL, per germline (reference sequence). Trimming took 4 bases from V and 6 from J; bases not matched to a gene: 5. For the CDR3, the DNA is TGTGCCAGCAGCCCGAGAGGACTAGCCAATGAGCAGTTCTTC. Protein: CASSPRGLANEQFF.

This chain connects TRBV6-1 to TRBJ2-1; TRBD1 matches at 10 bases. Germline V gene lookup returns CDR1 MNHNS and CDR2 SASEGT. The length of the CDR3 is 16 residues. V lost 3 bases and J lost 4; bases outside the gene matches: 6. In DNA form, the CDR3 reads TGTGCCAGCAGTGACGGGGACAGGGGCTGGTACAATGAGCAGTTCTTC. This encodes CASSDGDRGWYNEQFF.

The J gene is TRBJ2-3, the V gene TRBV24-1, with D possibly matching TRBD1 (6 bases). Germline-derived CDR1 and CDR2 are KGHDR and SFDVKD. The CDR3 contains 13 residues. V lost 4 bases and J lost 3, with 7 bases in between. The CDR3 is CATSEGATDTQYF. In DNA, the CDR3 is TGTGCCACCAGTGAGGGGGCAACAGATACGCAGTATTTT.

The chain recombines TRBV4-3 with TRBJ2-1; TRBD2 matches 9 bases. CDR3 length: 17 residues. Germline-derived CDR1 and CDR2 are LGHNA and YSLEER. The trim removed 4 bases at V and 4 bases at J, leaving 11 bases unmatched. CDR3 coding DNA: TGCGCCAGCAGCCGACGAAATTTAGCGGGGGTGTACAATGAGCAGTTCTTC. This gives the protein CASSRRNLAGVYNEQFF.

The rearrangement links TRBV7-9 to TRBJ2-7, with TRBD2 identical over 13 bases. Germline CDR1 reads SEHNR; CDR2 reads FQNEAQ (reference sequence). V lost 5 bases, J lost 7 bases, and 11 bases stayed unmatched. CDR3 length: 16 residues. The CDR3 DNA sequence: TGTGCCAGCAGCCTAATGACTAGCGGGAGGCCGGGGGAGCAGTACTTC. Translation: CASSLMTSGRPGEQYF.

The rearrangement uses TRBV4-1 and TRBJ1-1; TRBD1 agrees at 8 bases. The CDR3 spans 18 residues. V lost 1 base and J lost 2; bases outside the gene matches: 12. From germline, CDR1 is MGHRA and CDR2 YSYEKL. As DNA, the CDR3 is TGCGCCAGCAGCCAAGCAGGGGGCGCTGGGCGGGTTAACACTGAAGCTTTCTTT. Translated: CASSQAGGAGRVNTEAFF.

CDR3 bases: TGTGCCATCAGTTACCGTACAGGGATCAGGGGCTACACCTTC. This encodes CAISYRTGIRGYTF. V and J are TRBV10-3 and TRBJ1-2; possible D gene TRBD1, 6 bases. Germline-derived CDR1 and CDR2 are ENHRY and SYGVKD. V dropped 5 bases and J dropped 8 bases, with 18 bases sitting between them. The CDR3 runs 14 residues.